This TCR beta chain was profiled in a study of OX40 agonist ivuxolimab in advanced cancers. Study-level information: Patients receiving dose escalation had hepatocellular carcinoma, melanoma, renal cell or head and neck cancer.

For this clone: Its target is unknown.

CDR1 is MNHEY and CDR2 is SMNVEV in the germline V gene (reference sequence). The CDR3 contains 13 residues. The V and J ends lost 10 bases and 9 bases respectively, with 21 bases between them. The table came from immunoSEQ multiplex PCR; TCRdb's copy has only in-frame clones and leaves some out. The sample includes tens of thousands of clones, 80% to 90% seen only once; the top ten take around 11%. General study findings and limits: The mean number of expanded clones was higher in CD8+ T cells than in CD4+. Both CD4+ and CD8+ T cell populations in blood had undergone clonal expansion by week 6 at 0.1 to 3.0 mg/kg.

The sequenced sample was CD4+ or CD8+ T cells sorted from blood, obtained in a trial of the OX40 agonist ivuxolimab. This chain joins TRBV27 and TRBJ2-5; TRBD1 is a possible D gene (6 bases). This clonotype was sampled from an adult with an advanced solid tumor such as melanoma, head and neck, liver or kidney cancer. The CDR3 here is CATQGLANDAQYF. CDR3 sequence (DNA): TGTGCCACTCAGGGGCTAGCCAATGACGCCCAGTACTTC.